One and the same sample provided the 20 T cell receptor beta chains below, sequenced in a study of blood T cell repertoires in COVID-19. Sequencing used immunoSEQ multiplex PCR; TCRdb keeps in-frame clones, though not all of them. This table holds about 77,000 clones, about 80% found once. Sequencing used peripheral blood. These receptors were collected from a woman in her 70s with acute or convalescent COVID-19.

The chain couples TRBV15 to TRBJ2-1; 8 positions match TRBD1. Trimming cost V 3 bases and J 4 bases; bases outside gene matches: 14. This CDR3 has 18 amino acids. Germline V gives CDR1 LNHNV, CDR2 YYDKDF (reference sequence). The CDR3 loop is CATSRDTGGSMGYNEQFF. The CDR3 nucleotides are TGTGCCACCAGCAGGGACACAGGGGGGTCCATGGGTTACAATGAGCAGTTCTTC.

This chain uses TRBV5-1 with TRBJ1-3; D possibly corresponds to TRBD1 (5 bases). Germline CDR1 SGHRS, CDR2 YFSETQ. The CDR3 contains 16 residues. V shed 3 bases and J shed 3 bases, with 16 bases lying between them. The CDR3 sequence is CASSWAGVEYGNTIYF. CDR3 DNA sequence: TGCGCCAGCAGCTGGGCGGGGGTAGAGTATGGAAACACCATATATTTT.

This clone was recorded only once. The rearrangement links TRBV19 to TRBJ1-1, with 7 bases matching TRBD1. CDR1 and CDR2 (germline): LNHDA, SQIVND (reference sequence). V gave up 3 bases and J gave up 0 bases; unmatched junction bases: 7. The CDR3 has 16 residues. The CDR3 reads CASSILFDRVNTEAFF. The CDR3 region has the DNA TGTGCCAGTAGTATTCTTTTCGACAGGGTGAACACTGAAGCTTTCTTT.

This CDR3 reads CASSQTGTSGLQGGETQYF. CDR3 DNA sequence: TGCGCCAGCAGCCAAACCGGGACTAGCGGTCTCCAAGGGGGGGAGACCCAGTACTTC. The chain is built from TRBV5-1 and TRBJ2-5; 11 bases align to TRBD2. In germline, CDR1 is SGHRS, CDR2 YFSETQ. V shed 4 bases, J shed 5 bases, and the junction held 19 bases outside the gene matches. The CDR3 extends over 19 amino acids.

This clone appeared once. The CDR3 coding sequence is TGTGCCAGCTCAGGGACAGGGGTTTCCGAGCAGTACTTC. Translating gives CASSGTGVSEQYF. The chain carries TRBV18 and TRBJ2-7, with 10 nucleotides matching TRBD1. V dropped 5 bases and J dropped 6; count of bases not matched to a gene: 4. The germline CDR1 and CDR2 sequences are KGHSH and LQKENI. There are 13 residues in the CDR3.

This clone was seen only a few times. This chain joins TRBV24-1 and TRBJ2-5; 8 bases line up with TRBD1. CDR1 is KGHDR and CDR2 is SFDVKD in the germline V gene. This CDR3 has 16 residues. Unmatched junction bases numbered 7, after V lost 5 bases and J lost 0 bases. The CDR3 DNA sequence: TGTGCCACCAGTGGTCCGGGACAGGCGTACCAAGAGACCCAGTACTTC. It translates to CATSGPGQAYQETQYF.

The rearrangement uses TRBV7-2 and TRBJ2-1; 9 bases are shared with TRBD1. The CDR3 runs 15 residues. Germline CDR1 reads SGHTA; CDR2 reads FQGNSA. V gave up 5 bases and J gave up 5 bases; unmatched junction bases: 7. This chain's CDR3 is CASSRGTGKHNEQFF. The CDR3 DNA follows: TGTGCCAGCAGCAGAGGGACAGGGAAGCACAATGAGCAGTTCTTC. Full variable domain (remainder filled in from reference TRBV7-2 and TRBJ2-1): GAGVSQSPSNKVTEKGKDVELRCDPISGHTALYWYRQSLGQGLEFLIYFQGNSAPDKSGLPSDRFSAERTGGSVSTLTIQRTQQEDSAVYLCASSRGTGKHNEQFFGPGTRLTVL.

This chain joins TRBV18 and TRBJ2-5; a possible D gene is TRBD2 (6 bases). This CDR3 region has 15 residues. The germline V and J ends were trimmed by 6 bases and 2 bases, with 16 bases remaining between them. Germline V lookup: CDR1 KGHSH, CDR2 LQKENI. This CDR3 is CASSPGRGRQETQYF. CDR3 sequence (DNA): TGTGCCAGCTCTCCGGGGCGGGGCAGACAAGAGACCCAGTACTTC. Based on the CDR3 plus reference TRBV18 and TRBJ2-5, the full variable domain is NAGVMQNPRHLVRRRGQEARLRCSPMKGHSHVYWYRQLPEEGLKFMVYLQKENIIDESGMPKERFSAEFPKEGPSILRIQQVVRGDSAAYFCASSPGRGRQETQYFGPGTRLLVL.

The V call is TRBV2, the J call TRBJ1-1; possible D gene TRBD1, 5 bases. Looked up from germline, CDR1 is SNHLY and CDR2 is FYNNEI. The V and J ends lost 4 bases and 5 bases respectively, with 14 bases between them. The CDR3 contains 14 residues. This CDR3 reads CASSVVGLGTEAFF. The DNA of the CDR3 is TGTGCCAGCAGTGTGGTGGGACTTGGGACTGAAGCTTTCTTT. The full variable domain, rest sourced from reference TRBV2 and TRBJ1-1, is EPEVTQTPSHQVTQMGQEVILRCVPISNHLYFYWYRQILGQKVEFLVSFYNNEISEKSEIFDDQFSVERPDGSNFTLKIRSTKLEDSAMYFCASSVVGLGTEAFFGQGTRLTVV.

The chain has TRBV4-1 and TRBJ2-3; the D is unclear. This CDR3 comprises 13 residues. Germline V lookup: CDR1 MGHRA, CDR2 YSYEKL. Trimming removed 1 base from V and 6 bases from J, with 8 bases in between. The CDR3 coding sequence is TGCGCCAGCAGCCAAGCCCCCCTCGATACGCAGTATTTT. This encodes CASSQAPLDTQYF.

This chain joins TRBV5-1 and TRBJ1-1; a possible D gene is TRBD1 (5 bases). Trimming left V 2 bases short and J 1 base short, with 12 bases between. The germline V gene has CDR1 SGHRS and CDR2 YFSETQ. This CDR3 is 15 amino acids long. The CDR3 coding sequence is TGCGCCAGCAGCTTATATTTACAGGCGAACACTGAAGCTTTCTTT. The encoded protein is CASSLYLQANTEAFF. Drawing the rest from reference TRBV5-1 and TRBJ1-1, the complete variable domain is KAGVTQTPRYLIKTRGQQVTLSCSPISGHRSVSWYQQTPGQGLQFLFEYFSETQRNKGNFPGRFSGRQFSNSRSEMNVSTLELGDSALYLCASSLYLQANTEAFFGQGTRLTVV.

The chain combines TRBV7-9 with TRBJ2-3; no firm D call. This CDR3 is built from 13 residues. Germline V gene lookup returns CDR1 SEHNR and CDR2 FQNEAQ (reference sequence). V was clipped by 1 base and J by 6 bases, with 8 bases between them. In DNA, the CDR3 is TGTGCCAGCAGCTTAGGTTGGGCTGATACGCAGTATTTT. Its translation is CASSLGWADTQYF.

The V and J genes are TRBV24-1 and TRBJ2-1, with 10 bases matching TRBD2. Germline CDR1 KGHDR, CDR2 SFDVKD. This CDR3 comprises 16 residues. With V trimmed by 4 bases and J by 3 bases, 5 bases remained unmatched. The DNA of the CDR3 is TGTGCCACCAGTGAACACGGACTAGCGGACTACAATGAGCAGTTCTTC. Translating it yields CATSEHGLADYNEQFF.

This clone was recorded once. The rearrangement joins TRBV7-2 to TRBJ1-2; the D is unclear. The germline gives CDR1 SGHTA, CDR2 FQGNSA. The CDR3 spans 16 residues. The V and J ends lost 1 base and 0 bases respectively, with 12 bases between them. CDR3 nucleotides: TGTGCCAGCAGCTTAGGCCAGTCATTGTCTAACTATGGCTACACCTTC. Translation: CASSLGQSLSNYGYTF.

The genes are TRBV5-1 and TRBJ1-2; 9 nucleotides align to TRBD1. Germline assignment: CDR1 SGHRS and CDR2 YFSETQ. The V gene end was trimmed by 0 bases and the J gene end by 5 bases; junction bases not matched to a gene: 2. The CDR3 runs 14 residues. The CDR3, as DNA: TGCGCCAGCAGCTTGGGGGACAGGGCATATGGCTACACCTTC. Protein product: CASSLGDRAYGYTF.

V and J are TRBV7-3 and TRBJ1-1, with D hard to call. Between the trimmed V and J ends, which lost 2 bases and 1 base, there was a span of 8 bases. The CDR3 has 14 residues. The germline CDR1 and CDR2 sequences are SGHTA and FQGTGA. CDR3 nucleotide sequence: TGTGCCAGCAGCTTAGAGGCCCAGAACACTGAAGCTTTCTTT. Amino acids: CASSLEAQNTEAFF.

J is TRBJ2-1 and V is TRBV5-1; the D gene is possibly TRBD1 (6 bases). From germline, CDR1 is SGHRS and CDR2 YFSETQ. Trimming left V 0 bases short and J 8 bases short, with 12 bases between. There are 14 residues in the CDR3. This chain's CDR3 is CASSLDTGSDEQFF. Here the CDR3 DNA reads TGCGCCAGCAGCTTGGATACAGGGAGTGATGAGCAGTTCTTC.

The rearrangement links TRBV7-2 to TRBJ2-7; 7 bases map to TRBD1. Germline V CDR1 and CDR2: SGHTA, FQGNSA. CDR3 size: 13 residues. The J segment lost 7 bases and the V segment lost 5 bases, leaving 8 bases of the junction unmatched. DNA of the CDR3: TGTGCCAGCAGCGTTACAGGGGTAGGGGAGCAGTACTTC. This encodes CASSVTGVGEQYF.

The chain recombines TRBV5-6 with TRBJ2-3, with D perhaps TRBD2 (6 bases). The CDR3 spans 15 residues. Trimming pared 3 bases from V and 0 bases from J, leaving 11 bases between. CDR1 is SGHDT, CDR2 YYEEEE, per germline. This CDR3 is CASSWDWESTDTQYF. CDR3 coding DNA: TGTGCCAGCAGCTGGGACTGGGAAAGCACAGATACGCAGTATTTT. The full variable domain, completed using reference TRBV5-6 and TRBJ2-3, is DAGVTQSPTHLIKTRGQQVTLRCSPKSGHDTVSWYQQALGQGPQFIFQYYEEEERQRGNFPDRFSGHQFPNYSSELNVNALLLGDSALYLCASSWDWESTDTQYFGPGTRLTVL.

This clone was counted once. The chain uses TRBV14 and TRBJ2-1; TRBD2 is a possible D gene (6 bases). The CDR3 has 14 residues. V was pared by 4 bases and J by 7 bases, with 14 bases between. Per germline, CDR1 SGHDN and CDR2 FVKESK. The CDR3 sequence is CASSRRDSLNEQFF. The CDR3, as DNA: TGTGCCAGCAGCCGACGGGACTCCCTAAATGAGCAGTTCTTC.